This TCR beta chain was recovered during a study of T cell changes during pregnancy in multiple sclerosis. Germline V gene data show CDR1 as SNHLY and CDR2 as FYNNEI. The germline V and J ends were trimmed by 4 bases and 6 bases, with 15 bases remaining between them. The CDR3 spans 14 residues. Some clones are missing from TCRdb's copy, which holds only in-frame ones; the method was immunoSEQ multiplex PCR. The sample includes 60,000 or so clones, 90% of them seen just once. This sequence joins TRBV2 and TRBJ1-1; TRBD1 might be the D (5 bases). This clonotype was sampled from a female donor in good health, enrolled as a control in a pregnancy study. Material: peripheral blood, obtained in the second trimester of pregnancy. CDR3 region: CASSAAGLSAEAFF. CDR3 coding DNA: TGTGCCAGCAGTGCCGCAGGGTTGAGCGCTGAAGCTTTCTTT.